The T cell receptor beta chain described here comes from a study of blood T cell repertoires in COVID-19 (dated by TCRdb to 2018 to 2020). Context from the whole study: ImmuneRACE Cohort 3 recovered participants were defined by two consecutive negative NP/OP PCR tests, healthcare professional clearance, or symptom resolution. Collaborator samples came from the United States, Italy and Spain and covered acute and convalescent phases of COVID-19. The material from the prospective study consisted of cDNA or gDNA derived from T cells, B-cell-depleted T cells, or PBMCs. Subjects who had been exposed to COVID-19, were actively infected with it, or had recovered from it provided the deeply sampled blood TCRbeta repertoires that made up the dataset. The repertoires were made available in a free public database intended to serve as a resource for research on the immune response to SARS-CoV-2. The samples were drawn from two sources: the first 160 participants of the ongoing ImmuneRACE study, and 1,200 or so subjects contributed by 6 global collaborators. The sample metadata nearly always contained a de-identified subject ID, COVID-19 status, age in years and sex. HLA class I and class II types, where available, came from metadata supplied by the sample provider rather than from assay-based typing. Findings and caveats that apply to the study as a whole: Clinical and demographic metadata were provided uncurated, with the amount varying by source and participant.

With respect to this clone: Its recognized antigen is unknown. One end of the junction fails to match germline, which may point to a read error.

TCRbeta CDR3 regions were amplified from genomic DNA using the immunoSEQ Assay, a bias-controlled multiplex PCR. In the authors' own workflow: Within the assay, amplification of reference gene primers was used to estimate how many nucleated cells each sample contained. To quantify the absolute abundance of each unique TCRbeta CDR3 rearrangement, sequence reads were collapsed and filtered. For each sample, productive Simpson clonality was calculated by taking the square root of Simpson's diversity index across productive rearrangements. Drawn from immuneACCESS, this table holds only the in-frame rearrangements with V and J called that TCRdb kept. Clones are partly lost; checked studies trace under half to an unresolved V gene and leave the rest unexplained. V and J calls and clone size are copied from that table; D and trimming were computed from the DNA. The table for this sample lists a few hundred thousand clones; over 75% of them were counted only once. The top ten hold roughly 7.2% of the sample.

The CDR3 runs 15 residues from the cysteine to the phenylalanine. The kept DNA is CDR3 alone, 45 bases in frame from the first base. The germline V gene supplies CDR1 MNHEY and CDR2 SVGAGI. Participants in the prospective study were enrolled through a virtual design, were aged 18 to 89 years, and lived in approximately 25 United States geographic areas. In the prospective study, participants were assigned to cohorts based on the clinical history participants reported in a screening survey and a study questionnaire. In the prospective study, mobile phlebotomists collected whole blood, serum and a nasopharyngeal or oropharyngeal swab from each participant. Prospective study participants could optionally give additional blood draws and questionnaires over a roughly 2-month period. Before DNA extraction, prospective study blood samples were shipped either frozen or at room temperature.

Input material: PBMCs or T cells enriched from blood (not recorded which). The sequence came from a man younger than 45 in a cohort exposed to, infected with or recovered from COVID-19 (not recorded which). The chain joins TRBV6-5 to TRBJ1-5; no D segment can be confidently identified. Here is the DNA: TGTGCCAGCAGTTTCACGACGTTTAGCGATCAGCCCCAGCATTTT. The resulting protein is CASSFTTFSDQPQHF.